The entry below gives a single T cell receptor beta chain sequence along with its context. What it recognizes is unknown. Sequencing was performed with immunoSEQ multiplex PCR; in TCRdb, only in-frame clones are kept and a portion is missing. Among 2 million to 2.5 million clones, approximately 96% were seen once, and the ten largest hold approximately 0.13%. The data were taken from a study of shared clonotypes between healthy human individuals. Study-wide context: The cohort comprised two women and a few men. Their ages spanned 18 to 49 years.

Deletions cut 2 bases from V and 0 bases from J, with 11 bases between. The germline V gene has CDR1 MDHEN and CDR2 SYDVKM. The CDR3 totals 17 residues. Study-wide findings and caveats: Generation of non-shared clonotypes was less probable than generation of clonotypes shared by all four donors. Blood was the only sampled material, and tissue repertoires likely differ. Estimated richness values were generally larger in naive subsets than in memory subsets.

The TCR comes from a man younger than 30 in good health. The chain has TRBV28 and TRBJ2-6; a weak D match, TRBD1 (5 bases). The sequenced sample consisted of naive CD4+ T cells sorted from blood. Subset denoted: CD45RA+ positively selected. In DNA, the CDR3 is TGTGCCAGCAGTTTACGGACATCCGGCTCTGGGGCCAACGTCCTGACTTTC. It specifies CASSLRTSGSGANVLTF. Full variable domain (rest looked up from reference TRBV28 and TRBJ2-6): DVKVTQSSRYLVKRTGEKVFLECVQDMDHENMFWYRQDPGLGLRLIYFSYDVKMKEKGDIPEGYSVSREKKERFSLILESASTNQTSMYLCASSLRTSGSGANVLTFGAGSRLTVL.